The entry that follows covers one T cell receptor (beta chain) sequence. This sample is drawn from a study of control samples from healthy donors and cancer patients. CDR3 size: 17 residues. Trimming took 1 base from V and 0 from J, leaving 14 bases between them. The germline V gene has CDR1 SGHVS and CDR2 FNYEAQ. Produced via immunoSEQ multiplex PCR; TCRdb's table is partial and in-frame only. The repertoire holds about 410,000 clones, with 90% as singletons. Specimen: PBMCs. V is TRBV7-6 and J is TRBJ2-3; D possibly corresponds to TRBD1 (6 bases). This TCR was sampled from a man aged 35 to 55 with head and neck cancer. In DNA form, the CDR3 reads TGTGCCAGCAGCTTAGGCCTAGGGGGTCCTAGCACAGATACGCAGTATTTT. Its translation: CASSLGLGGPSTDTQYF.